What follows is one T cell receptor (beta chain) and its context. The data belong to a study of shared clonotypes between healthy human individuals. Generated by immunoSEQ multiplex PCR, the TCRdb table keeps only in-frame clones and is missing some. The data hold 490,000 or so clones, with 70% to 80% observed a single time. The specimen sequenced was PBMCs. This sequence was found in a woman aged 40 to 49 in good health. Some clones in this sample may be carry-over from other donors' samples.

The CDR3 nucleotides read TGCAGCGTTGAAGAGGGGGGGAATGAGCAGTTCTTC. The encoded protein is CSVEEGGNEQFF. V gene TRBV29-1 combines with J gene TRBJ2-1; 7 bases fit TRBD2. Germline V CDR1 and CDR2: SQVTM, ANQGSEA. The length of the CDR3 is 12 residues. Trimming took 0 bases from V and 7 from J; bases not matched to a gene: 0.